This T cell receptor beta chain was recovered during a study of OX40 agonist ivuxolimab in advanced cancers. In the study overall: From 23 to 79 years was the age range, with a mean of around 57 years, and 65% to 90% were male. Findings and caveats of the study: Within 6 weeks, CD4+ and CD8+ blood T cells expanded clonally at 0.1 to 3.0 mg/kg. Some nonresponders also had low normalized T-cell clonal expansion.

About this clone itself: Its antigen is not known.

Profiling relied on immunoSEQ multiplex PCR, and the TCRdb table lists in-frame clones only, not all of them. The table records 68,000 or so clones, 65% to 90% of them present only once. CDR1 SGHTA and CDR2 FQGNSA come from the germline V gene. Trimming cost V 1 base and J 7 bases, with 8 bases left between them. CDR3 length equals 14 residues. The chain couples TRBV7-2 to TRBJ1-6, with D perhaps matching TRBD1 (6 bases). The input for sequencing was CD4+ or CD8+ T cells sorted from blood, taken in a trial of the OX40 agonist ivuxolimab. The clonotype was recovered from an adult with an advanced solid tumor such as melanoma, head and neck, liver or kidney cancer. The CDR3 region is CASSLGGQNSPLHF. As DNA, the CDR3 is TGTGCCAGCAGCTTAGGTGGACAGAATTCACCCCTCCACTTT.